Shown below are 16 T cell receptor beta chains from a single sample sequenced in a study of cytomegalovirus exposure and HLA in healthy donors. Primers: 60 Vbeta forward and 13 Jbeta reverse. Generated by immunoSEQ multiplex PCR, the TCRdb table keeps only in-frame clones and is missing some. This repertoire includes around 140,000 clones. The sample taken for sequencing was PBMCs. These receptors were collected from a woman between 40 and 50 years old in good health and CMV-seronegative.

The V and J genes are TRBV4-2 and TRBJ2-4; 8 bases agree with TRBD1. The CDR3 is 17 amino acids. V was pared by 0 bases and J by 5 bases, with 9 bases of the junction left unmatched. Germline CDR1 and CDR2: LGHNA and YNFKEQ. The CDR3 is CASSQDRRAGGENIQYF. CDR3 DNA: TGTGCCAGCAGCCAAGACCGACGGGCAGGGGGCGAAAACATTCAGTACTTC.

CDR3 coding DNA: TGTGCCAGCAGCTCCGTAGGGGCTGAAGCTTTCTTT. Translation gives CASSSVGAEAFF. The V and J genes are TRBV5-4 and TRBJ1-1, with D perhaps matching TRBD1 (5 bases). The CDR3 loop spans 12 amino acids. CDR1 and CDR2 from the germline V gene are SGHNT and YYREEE (reference sequence). Trimming took off 3 bases at V and 6 bases at J, with 9 bases between the two ends. The whole variable domain, filled in from reference TRBV5-4 and TRBJ1-1, reads ETGVTQSPTHLIKTRGQQVTLRCSSQSGHNTVSWYQQALGQGPQFIFQYYREEENGRGNFPPRFSGLQFPNYSSELNVNALELDDSALYLCASSSVGAEAFFGQGTRLTVV.

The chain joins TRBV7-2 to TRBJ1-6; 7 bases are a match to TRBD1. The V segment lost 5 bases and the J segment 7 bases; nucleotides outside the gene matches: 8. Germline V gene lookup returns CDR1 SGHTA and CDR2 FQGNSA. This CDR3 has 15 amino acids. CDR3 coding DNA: TGTGCCAGCAGCGAACCCGGGACAGCAAATTCACCCCTCCACTTT. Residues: CASSEPGTANSPLHF.

This chain's CDR3 is CATSRDRGGYEQYF. In DNA form, the CDR3 reads TGTGCCACCAGCAGAGACCGGGGGGGCTACGAGCAGTACTTC. V usage is TRBV15 and J usage is TRBJ2-7, with 8 bases aligning to TRBD2. Germline trimming cut 0 bases from V and 3 bases from J; bases unmatched to any gene: 1. The CDR3 has 14 residues. Germline assignment: CDR1 LNHNV and CDR2 YYDKDF (reference sequence).

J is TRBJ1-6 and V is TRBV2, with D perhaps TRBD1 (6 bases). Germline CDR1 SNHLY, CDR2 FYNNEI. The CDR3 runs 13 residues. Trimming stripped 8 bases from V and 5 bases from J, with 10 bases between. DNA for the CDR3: TGTGCCAGCCGGGACACCAATAATTCACCCCTCCACTTT. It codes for CASRDTNNSPLHF.

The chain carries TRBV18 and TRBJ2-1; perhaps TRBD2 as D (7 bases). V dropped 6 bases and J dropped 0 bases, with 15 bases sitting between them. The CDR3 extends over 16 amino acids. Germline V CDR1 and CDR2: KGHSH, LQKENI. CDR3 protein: CASSARGGSSYNEQFF. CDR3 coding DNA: TGTGCCAGCTCCGCAAGGGGGGGAAGCTCCTACAATGAGCAGTTCTTC.

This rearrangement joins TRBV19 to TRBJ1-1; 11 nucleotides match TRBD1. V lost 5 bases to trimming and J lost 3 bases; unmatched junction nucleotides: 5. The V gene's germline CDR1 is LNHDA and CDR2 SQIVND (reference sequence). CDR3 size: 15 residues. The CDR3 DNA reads TGTGCCAGTAGTGTCGGACAGGGGGCGGACACTGAAGCTTTCTTT. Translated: CASSVGQGADTEAFF.

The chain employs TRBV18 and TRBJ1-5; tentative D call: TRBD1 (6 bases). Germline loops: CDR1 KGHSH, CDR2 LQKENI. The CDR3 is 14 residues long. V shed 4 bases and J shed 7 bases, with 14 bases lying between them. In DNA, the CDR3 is TGTGCCAGCTCACTCCAGGGGAGGGACCAGCCCCAGCATTTT. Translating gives CASSLQGRDQPQHF.

The CDR3 region is CASSFGLSSTDTQYF. The CDR3, as DNA: TGTGCCAGCAGCTTTGGACTGTCTAGCACAGATACGCAGTATTTT. The V call is TRBV28, the J call TRBJ2-3, with a possible D match to TRBD2 (5 bases). The CDR3 extends over 15 amino acids. Trimming left V 6 bases short and J 0 bases short, with 13 bases between. Germline CDR1 is MDHEN and CDR2 is SYDVKM.

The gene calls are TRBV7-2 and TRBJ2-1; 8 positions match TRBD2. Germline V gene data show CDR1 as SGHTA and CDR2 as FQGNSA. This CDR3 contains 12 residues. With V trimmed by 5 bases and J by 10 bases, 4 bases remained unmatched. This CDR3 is CASSTSGDEQFF. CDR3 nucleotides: TGTGCCAGCAGCACTAGCGGCGACGAGCAGTTCTTC. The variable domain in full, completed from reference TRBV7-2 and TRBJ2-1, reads GAGVSQSPSNKVTEKGKDVELRCDPISGHTALYWYRQSLGQGLEFLIYFQGNSAPDKSGLPSDRFSAERTGGSVSTLTIQRTQQEDSAVYLCASSTSGDEQFFGPGTRLTVL.

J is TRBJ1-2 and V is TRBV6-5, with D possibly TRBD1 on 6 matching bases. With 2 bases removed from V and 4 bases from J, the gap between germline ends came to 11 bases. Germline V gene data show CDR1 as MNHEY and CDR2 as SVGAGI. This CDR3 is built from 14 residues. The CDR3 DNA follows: TGTGCCAGCAGTTACCGAGGACAGTCCTATGGCTACACCTTC. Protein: CASSYRGQSYGYTF.

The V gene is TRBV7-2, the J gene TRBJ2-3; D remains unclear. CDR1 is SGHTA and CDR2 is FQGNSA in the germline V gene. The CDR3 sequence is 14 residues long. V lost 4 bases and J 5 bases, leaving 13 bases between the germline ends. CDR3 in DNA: TGTGCCAGCAGCTCCGTCGGGTTGAGAGATACGCAGTATTTT. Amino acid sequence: CASSSVGLRDTQYF. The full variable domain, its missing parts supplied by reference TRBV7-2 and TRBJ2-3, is GAGVSQSPSNKVTEKGKDVELRCDPISGHTALYWYRQSLGQGLEFLIYFQGNSAPDKSGLPSDRFSAERTGGSVSTLTIQRTQQEDSAVYLCASSSVGLRDTQYFGPGTRLTVL.

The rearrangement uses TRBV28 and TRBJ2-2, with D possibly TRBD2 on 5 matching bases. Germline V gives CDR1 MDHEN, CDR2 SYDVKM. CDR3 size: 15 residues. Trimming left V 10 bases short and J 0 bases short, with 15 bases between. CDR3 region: CAILYRGANTGELFF. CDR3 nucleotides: TGTGCCATCCTCTACCGGGGAGCGAACACCGGGGAGCTGTTTTTT.

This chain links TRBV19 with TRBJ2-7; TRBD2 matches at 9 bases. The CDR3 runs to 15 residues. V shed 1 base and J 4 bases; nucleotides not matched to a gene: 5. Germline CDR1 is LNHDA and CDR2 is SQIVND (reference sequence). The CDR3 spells CASSIAGSGGYEQYF. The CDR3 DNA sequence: TGTGCCAGTAGTATAGCAGGTAGCGGGGGATACGAGCAGTACTTC.

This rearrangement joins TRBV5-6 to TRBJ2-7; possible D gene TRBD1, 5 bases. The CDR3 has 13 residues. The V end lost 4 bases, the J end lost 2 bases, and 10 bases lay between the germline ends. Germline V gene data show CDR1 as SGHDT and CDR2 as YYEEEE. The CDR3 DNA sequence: TGTGCCAGCAGCCGGACACTTACCTACGAGCAGTACTTC. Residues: CASSRTLTYEQYF. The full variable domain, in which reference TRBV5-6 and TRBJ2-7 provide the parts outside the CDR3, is DAGVTQSPTHLIKTRGQQVTLRCSPKSGHDTVSWYQQALGQGPQFIFQYYEEEERQRGNFPDRFSGHQFPNYSSELNVNALLLGDSALYLCASSRTLTYEQYFGPGTRLTVT.

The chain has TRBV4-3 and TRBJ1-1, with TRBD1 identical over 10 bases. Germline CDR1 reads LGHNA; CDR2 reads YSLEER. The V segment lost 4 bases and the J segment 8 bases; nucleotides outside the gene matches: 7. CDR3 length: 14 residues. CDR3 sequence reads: CASSRQGAQGEAFF. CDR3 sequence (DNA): TGCGCCAGCAGCCGACAGGGGGCGCAGGGCGAAGCTTTCTTT.